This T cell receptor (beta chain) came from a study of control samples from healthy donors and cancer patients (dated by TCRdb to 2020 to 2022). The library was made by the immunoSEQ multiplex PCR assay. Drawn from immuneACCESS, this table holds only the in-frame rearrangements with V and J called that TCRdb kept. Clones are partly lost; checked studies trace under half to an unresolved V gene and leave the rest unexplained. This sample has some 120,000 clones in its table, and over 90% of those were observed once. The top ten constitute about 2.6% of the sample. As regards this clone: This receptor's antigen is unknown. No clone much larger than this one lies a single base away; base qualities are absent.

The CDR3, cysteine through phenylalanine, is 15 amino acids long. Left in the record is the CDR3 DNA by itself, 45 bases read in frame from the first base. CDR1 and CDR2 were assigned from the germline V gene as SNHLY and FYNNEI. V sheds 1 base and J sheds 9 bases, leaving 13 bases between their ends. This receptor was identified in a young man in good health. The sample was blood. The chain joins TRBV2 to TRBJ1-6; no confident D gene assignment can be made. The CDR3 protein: CASSEGQRRFSPLHF. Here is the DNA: TGTGCCAGCAGTGAAGGGCAGAGACGTTTTTCACCCCTCCACTTT.